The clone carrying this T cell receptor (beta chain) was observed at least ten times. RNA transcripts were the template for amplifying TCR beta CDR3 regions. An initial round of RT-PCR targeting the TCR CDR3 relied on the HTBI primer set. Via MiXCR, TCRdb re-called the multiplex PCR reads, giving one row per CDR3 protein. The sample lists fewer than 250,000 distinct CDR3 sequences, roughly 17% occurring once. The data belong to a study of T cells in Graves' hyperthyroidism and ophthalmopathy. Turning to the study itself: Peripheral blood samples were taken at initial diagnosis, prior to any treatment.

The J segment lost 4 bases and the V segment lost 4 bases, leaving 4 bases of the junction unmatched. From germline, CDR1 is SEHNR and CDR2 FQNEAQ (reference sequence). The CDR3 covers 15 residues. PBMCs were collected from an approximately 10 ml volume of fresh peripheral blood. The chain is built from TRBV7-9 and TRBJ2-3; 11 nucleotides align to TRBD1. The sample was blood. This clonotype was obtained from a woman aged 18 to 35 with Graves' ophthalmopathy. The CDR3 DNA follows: TGTGCCAGCAGCTCCGGGACAGGGGGGCCAGATACGCAGTATTTT. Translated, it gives CASSSGTGGPDTQYF.